This T cell receptor beta chain emerged from a study of cytomegalovirus exposure and HLA in healthy donors (dated by TCRdb to the late 2010s). About the full investigation: According to a later analysis, one platform produced both the 100 to 150 validation repertoires and the 666 repertoires of the first cohort. High-throughput TCR immunosequencing, statistical association of individual TCRs with disease status, and machine learning were combined to predict cytomegalovirus infection status. The study was designed to test whether signatures of past pathogen exposure could be identified by cataloging public T cell receptors. A separate validation cohort of some 130 different subjects was used in addition to the 666-subject first cohort.

Of note for this clone: Its recognized antigen is unknown. Base qualities are not provided; no much larger clone lies one nucleotide away.

Separate from the approximately 730-subject first cohort, the validation cohort of roughly 110 subjects was the group to which the donors belonged. The paper as a whole reports these results and caveats: The validation cohort had no HLA typing available for a later analysis, so co-occurrence within that cohort was assessed over all 130 or so repertoires. In a later analysis, TCRs clustered in the first cohort were found to also tend to co-occur in the roughly 130 validation repertoires, with 94% of cluster scores above 0. The study listed approximately 160 TCR beta chains as associated with cytomegalovirus. The classifier was reported to diagnose cytomegalovirus status with high specificity and sensitivity in both the original cohort and the validation cohort. Three of the identified cytomegalovirus-associated TCR beta chains were confirmed in vitro to be specific for cytomegalovirus antigens. Most TCR sequences were observed very rarely across donors, whereas some public TCRs were present in many individuals. It was suggested by the authors that the approach could potentially be generalized to other disease states and immunological phenotypes.

Library construction relied on the immunoSEQ multiplex PCR assay. In the paper's pipeline: A statistical classification framework was built for diagnosing cytomegalovirus status from the catalog of TCR beta chain sequences. In TCRdb, the immuneACCESS table is reduced to in-frame sequences with V and J assigned. These tables do not hold every clone; where another copy was compared, an unresolved V gene accounts for under half, and the others remain unexplained. V and J calls and clone size come straight from that table; D and trimming were deduced from the DNA. The sample table contains about 70,000 clones; only one count was recorded for about 94% of them. The leading ten clones occupy roughly 1.6% of the sample. The CDR3 covers 16 residues, taking in both the cysteine and the phenylalanine. The only DNA kept is the CDR3, 48 bases in frame from the first base. Sequences MGHDK (CDR1) and SYGVNS (CDR2) are obtained from the germline V gene. Relative to germline, V is 4 bases shorter and J is 8 bases shorter, with 21 bases between their ends.

Input material: PBMCs. The V and J genes are TRBV25-1 and TRBJ1-5; the D gene is perhaps TRBD1, on 6 matching bases. This TCR was recovered from a man aged 18 to 35 in good health and CMV-seropositive. The CDR3 protein sequence reads: CASSVQAAGVMEPQHF. Read as DNA, the sequence is TGTGCCAGCAGTGTGCAAGCGGCAGGGGTCATGGAGCCCCAGCATTTT.